The T cell receptor (beta chain) under discussion was sequenced for a study of CD8 T cells in Susac syndrome. An amount of RNA that ranged from 0.5 to 1 ug was reverse transcribed with random hexamers. The CDR3 of TCR beta was amplified by immunoSEQ multiplex PCR across 54 Vbeta and 13 Jbeta. TCRdb itself ran the immunoSEQ multiplex PCR reads through MiXCR, one entry per CDR3 protein. The sample yields about 210,000 distinct CDR3 sequences, approximately 95% seen once. This clonotype was observed a single time. Sequencing was performed on CD4+ T cells from PBMCs. The TCR originated in a human donor with multiple sclerosis.

CDR3 sequence: CASSQKAGTEAFF. Written as DNA, the CDR3 is TGTGCCAGCAGCCAGAAGGCCGGAACTGAAGCTTTCTTT. The chain has TRBV3-1 and TRBJ1-1, with D uncertain. CDR1 is LGHDT and CDR2 is YNNKEL in the germline V gene (reference sequence). This CDR3 has 13 amino acids. Trimming left V 3 bases short and J 5 bases short, with 10 bases between.